The entry below describes one T cell receptor (beta chain). Its antigen is unidentified. Donation came from healthy Caucasian individuals in Russia who were aged roughly 6 to 95. In each sample, at least 7 million PBMCs were isolated. A J-beta primer mix and a sample-barcoded 5' primer were used in a second PCR of about 6 to 12 cycles. Each CDR3 protein gets one entry after TCRdb re-called the 5' RACE reads with MiXCR. This sample has 780,000 or so distinct CDR3 sequences; more than 50% occur once, and the top ten carry more than 25%. The data were taken from a study of blood T cells in healthy people across ages. General study results and limits: Per million T cells, TCR beta diversity dropped about linearly as age rose.

Germline CDR1 MNHNY, CDR2 SVGAGI (reference sequence). The CDR3 consists of 16 residues. What was sequenced was blood. The V gene is TRBV6-6, the J gene TRBJ2-5; 11 nucleotides agree with TRBD2. The tail of the sequence fits TRBJ2-7 better, so the J call may be wrong. The source is a man aged 35 to 55 in good health. Written as DNA, the CDR3 is TGTGCCAGCAGTTACTCACCTAGCGGGAGGAACGACGAGCAGTACTTC. This encodes CASSYSPSGRNDEQYF.